These 3 T cell receptor beta chains originate from one sample sequenced in a study of blood T cell repertoires in COVID-19. The assay was immunoSEQ multiplex PCR, and TCRdb's table has in-frame clones only and misses some. The sample holds approximately 260,000 clones, approximately 90% seen once. The sample was peripheral blood. The receptors come from a woman between 40 and 50 years old who had recovered from COVID-19.

The chain is built from TRBV6-2 or TRBV6-3 and TRBJ1-5; 8 nucleotides agree with TRBD1. This CDR3 region has 16 residues. Germline-derived CDR1 and CDR2 are MNHEY and SVGEGT. V lost 5 bases and J lost 3; bases outside the gene matches: 9. The CDR3 reads CASSIRTGQFNQPQHF. As DNA, the CDR3 is TGTGCCAGCAGTATCAGGACAGGGCAATTCAATCAGCCCCAGCATTTT.

The rearrangement joins TRBV18 to TRBJ1-1; D remains ambiguous. The length of the CDR3 is 14 residues. Per germline, CDR1 KGHSH and CDR2 LQKENI. Trimming pared 1 base from V and 4 bases from J, leaving 10 bases between. The CDR3 DNA reads TGTGCCAGCTCACCACGGGGAGATAGCACTGAAGCTTTCTTT. It is translated as CASSPRGDSTEAFF.

V gene TRBV2 combines with J gene TRBJ1-2; D remains ambiguous. Germline V lookup: CDR1 SNHLY, CDR2 FYNNEI. This CDR3 is 13 amino acids long. V dropped 2 bases and J dropped 4 bases, with 8 bases sitting between them. The CDR3 sequence: CASSETAGYGYTF. The CDR3 region has the DNA TGTGCCAGCAGTGAAACGGCAGGCTATGGCTACACCTTC.